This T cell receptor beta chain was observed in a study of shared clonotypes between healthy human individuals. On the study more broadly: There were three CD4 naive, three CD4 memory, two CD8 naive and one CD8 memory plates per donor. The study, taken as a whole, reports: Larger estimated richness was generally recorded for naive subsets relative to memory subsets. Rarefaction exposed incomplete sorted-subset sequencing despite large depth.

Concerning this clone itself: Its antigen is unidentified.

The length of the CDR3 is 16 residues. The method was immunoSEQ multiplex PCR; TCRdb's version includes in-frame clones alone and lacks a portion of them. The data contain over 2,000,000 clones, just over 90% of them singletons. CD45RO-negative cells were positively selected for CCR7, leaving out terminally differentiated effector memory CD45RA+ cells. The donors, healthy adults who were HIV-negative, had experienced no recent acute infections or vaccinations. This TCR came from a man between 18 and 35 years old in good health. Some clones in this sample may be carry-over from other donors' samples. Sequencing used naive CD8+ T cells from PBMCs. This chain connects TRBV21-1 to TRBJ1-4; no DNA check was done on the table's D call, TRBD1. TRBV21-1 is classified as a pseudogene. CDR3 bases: TGTGCCAGCAGCAACGAACCGGGACAGGGAAGTGAAAAACTGTTTTTT. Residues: CASSNEPGQGSEKLFF.